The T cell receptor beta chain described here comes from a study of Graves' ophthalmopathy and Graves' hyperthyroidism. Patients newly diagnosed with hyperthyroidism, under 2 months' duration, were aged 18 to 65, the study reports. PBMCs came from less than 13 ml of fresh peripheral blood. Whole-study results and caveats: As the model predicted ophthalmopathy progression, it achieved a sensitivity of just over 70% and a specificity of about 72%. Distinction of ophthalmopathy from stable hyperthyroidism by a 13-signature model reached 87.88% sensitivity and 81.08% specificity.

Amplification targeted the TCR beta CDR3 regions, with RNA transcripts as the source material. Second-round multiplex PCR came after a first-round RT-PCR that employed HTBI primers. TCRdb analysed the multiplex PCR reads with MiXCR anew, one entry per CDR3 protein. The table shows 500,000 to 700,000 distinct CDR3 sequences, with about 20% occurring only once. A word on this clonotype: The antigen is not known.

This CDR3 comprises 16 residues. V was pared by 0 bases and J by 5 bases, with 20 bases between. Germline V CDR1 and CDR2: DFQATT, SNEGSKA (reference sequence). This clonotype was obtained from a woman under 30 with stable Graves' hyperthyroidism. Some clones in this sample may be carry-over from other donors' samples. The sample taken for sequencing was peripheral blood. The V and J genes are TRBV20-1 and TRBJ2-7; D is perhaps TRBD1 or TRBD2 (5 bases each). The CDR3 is CSARDTLGPFPNEQYF. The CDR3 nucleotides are TGCAGTGCTAGAGATACCCTGGGACCATTCCCAAACGAGCAGTACTTC.